These 7 T cell receptor beta chains originate from one sample sequenced in a study of T cells in narcolepsy. Profiling relied on immunoSEQ multiplex PCR, and the TCRdb table lists in-frame clones only, not all of them. The repertoire holds 26,000 or so clones, with approximately 80% as singletons. The sample comprised CD45RA- memory CD4+ T cells from PBMCs. The receptors derive from a human donor with narcolepsy.

This clone turned up a few times. The CDR3 is CASSLPSPYEQYF. CDR3 in DNA: TGCGCCAGCAGCTTGCCCTCCCCCTACGAGCAGTACTTC. This chain connects TRBV5-1 to TRBJ2-7; the D is unclear. CDR1 is SGHRS, CDR2 YFSETQ, per germline. Trimming removed 1 base from V and 2 bases from J, with 7 bases in between. The CDR3 covers 13 residues.

The genes are TRBV25-1 and TRBJ1-6; weak D call: TRBD1 (5 bases). Per the germline V gene, CDR1 is MGHDK and CDR2 is SYGVNS. This CDR3 has 13 residues. V was cut by 6 bases and J by 8 bases, with 11 bases left in between. The CDR3 coding sequence is TGTGCCAGCAGGAGAGGGACGGATTCACCCCTCCACTTT. Its protein is CASRRGTDSPLHF.

This chain connects TRBV30 to TRBJ2-7; TRBD1 or TRBD2 may be the D gene (5 bases each). V lost 6 bases to trimming and J lost 7 bases, with 16 bases between them. The CDR3 spans 12 residues. Germline V gene lookup returns CDR1 GTSNPN and CDR2 SVGIG (reference sequence). The CDR3 here is CACVSGPREQYF. The CDR3 region has the DNA TGTGCCTGCGTTTCGGGACCGAGGGAGCAGTACTTC. Using reference TRBV30 and TRBJ2-7 for the parts outside the CDR3, the full variable domain is SQTIHQWPATLVQPVGSPLSLECTVEGTSNPNLYWYRQAAGRGLQLLFYSVGIGQISSEVPQNLSASRPQDRQFILSSKKLLLSDSGFYLCACVSGPREQYFGPGTRLTVT.

CDR3 DNA: TGCAGCGTTGAGCGGGGAGGGAACACTGAAGCTTTCTTT. It codes for CSVERGGNTEAFF. The rearrangement joins TRBV29-1 to TRBJ1-1, with D hard to call. V lost 3 bases and J 1 base, leaving 9 bases between the germline ends. The length of the CDR3 is 13 residues. CDR1 is SQVTM and CDR2 is ANQGSEA in the germline V gene.

The rearrangement uses TRBV5-4 and TRBJ2-3, with TRBD2 matching over 11 bases. V lost 3 bases to trimming and J lost 2 bases; unmatched junction nucleotides: 11. The CDR3 extends over 18 amino acids. Germline-derived CDR1 and CDR2 are SGHNT and YYREEE (reference sequence). The CDR3 region has the DNA TGTGCCAGCAGCTACTCTTCACTAGCGGGGGCGCACACAGATACGCAGTATTTT. It specifies CASSYSSLAGAHTDTQYF.

This clone was seen more than once but under ten times. This chain links TRBV27 with TRBJ2-7; possible D gene TRBD1, 6 bases. The CDR3 loop spans 14 amino acids. Germline V gives CDR1 MNHEY, CDR2 SMNVEV (reference sequence). The germline V and J ends were trimmed by 5 bases and 4 bases, with 15 bases remaining between them. The CDR3 DNA is TGTGCCAGCAGTACCACTCGGGACACTTACGAGCAGTACTTC. Protein product: CASSTTRDTYEQYF.

V gene TRBV10-2 combines with J gene TRBJ1-1; D ambiguous. The germline V gene has CDR1 WSHSY and CDR2 SAAADI. Trimming pared 7 bases from V and 1 base from J, leaving 10 bases between. This CDR3 has 13 amino acids. CDR3 sequence reads: CASTWERNTEAFF. The CDR3 DNA follows: TGCGCCAGCACTTGGGAGAGGAACACTGAAGCTTTCTTT.